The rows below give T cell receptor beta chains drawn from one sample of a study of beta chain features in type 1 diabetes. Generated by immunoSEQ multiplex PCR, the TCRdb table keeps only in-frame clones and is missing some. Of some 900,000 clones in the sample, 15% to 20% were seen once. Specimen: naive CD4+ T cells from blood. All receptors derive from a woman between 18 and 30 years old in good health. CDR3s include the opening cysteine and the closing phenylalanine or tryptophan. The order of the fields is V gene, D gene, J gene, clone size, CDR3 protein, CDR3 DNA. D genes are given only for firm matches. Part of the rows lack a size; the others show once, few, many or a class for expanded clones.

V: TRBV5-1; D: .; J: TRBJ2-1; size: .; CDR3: CASSPSISYNEQFF; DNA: TGCGCCAGCAGCCCTTCAATCTCCTACAATGAGCAGTTCTTC
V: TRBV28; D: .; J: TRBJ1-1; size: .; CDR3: CASSPPRINTEAFF; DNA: TGTGCCAGCAGCCCCCCCCGAATCAACACTGAAGCTTTCTTT
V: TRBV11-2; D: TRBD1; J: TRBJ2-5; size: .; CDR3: CASSLDRAGGTQYF; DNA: TGTGCCAGCAGCTTAGACAGGGCAGGGGGGACCCAGTACTTC
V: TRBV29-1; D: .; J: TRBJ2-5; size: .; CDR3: CSVDEAQETQYF; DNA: TGCAGCGTCGACGAGGCCCAAGAGACCCAGTACTTC
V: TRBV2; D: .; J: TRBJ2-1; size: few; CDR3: CASGEEGGVYNEQFF; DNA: TGTGCCAGCGGAGAGGAGGGGGGTGTCTACAATGAGCAGTTCTTC
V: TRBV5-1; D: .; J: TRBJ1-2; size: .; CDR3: CASSTDGTLFYGYTF; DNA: TGCGCCAGCAGCACGGACGGGACGCTATTCTATGGCTACACCTTC
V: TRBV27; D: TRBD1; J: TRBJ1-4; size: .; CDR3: CASSPAGAQGGEKLFF; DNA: TGTGCCAGCAGTCCGGCGGGAGCACAGGGGGGCGAAAAACTGTTTTTT
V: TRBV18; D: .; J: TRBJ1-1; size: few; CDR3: CASSPHLQAEAFF; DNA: TGTGCCAGCTCACCACATCTGCAGGCTGAAGCTTTCTTT
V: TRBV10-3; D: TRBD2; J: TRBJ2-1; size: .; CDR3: CAITGSVREGNNEQFF; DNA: TGTGCCATCACCGGCTCCGTGCGGGAGGGGAACAATGAGCAGTTCTTC
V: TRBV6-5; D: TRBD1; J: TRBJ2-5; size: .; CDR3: CASRRTGDQETQYF; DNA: TGTGCCAGCAGGCGGACAGGCGACCAAGAGACCCAGTACTTC
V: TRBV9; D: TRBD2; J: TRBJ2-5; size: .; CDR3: CASSVGLAGVEQTQYF; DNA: TGTGCCAGCAGCGTCGGACTAGCGGGAGTTGAACAGACCCAGTACTTC
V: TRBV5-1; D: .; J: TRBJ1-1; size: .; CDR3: CASSLASDTNTEAFF; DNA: TGCGCCAGCAGCTTGGCCTCAGACACGAACACTGAAGCTTTCTTT
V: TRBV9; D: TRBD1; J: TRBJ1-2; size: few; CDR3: CASSVAAPGQSYGYTF; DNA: TGTGCCAGCAGCGTAGCGGCCCCGGGACAGTCCTATGGCTACACCTTC
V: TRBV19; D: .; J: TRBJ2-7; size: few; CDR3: CASSIVSVTSSYEQYF; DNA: TGTGCCAGTAGTATCGTGAGCGTGACTAGCTCCTACGAGCAGTACTTC
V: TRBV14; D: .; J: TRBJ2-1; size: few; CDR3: CASSQGPPSYNEQFF; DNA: TGTGCCAGCAGCCAGGGACCGCCATCCTACAATGAGCAGTTCTTC
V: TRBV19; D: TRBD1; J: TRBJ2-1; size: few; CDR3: CASSIGDRGPREQFF; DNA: TGTGCCAGTAGTATTGGGGACAGGGGGCCAAGGGAGCAGTTCTTC
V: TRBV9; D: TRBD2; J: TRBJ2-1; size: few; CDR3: CASSGGTSGHYNEQFF; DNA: TGTGCCAGCAGCGGAGGGACTAGCGGCCATTACAATGAGCAGTTCTTC
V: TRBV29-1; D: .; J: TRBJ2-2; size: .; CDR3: CSVDSGGTGELFF; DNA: TGCAGCGTTGATAGCGGAGGCACCGGGGAGCTGTTTTTT
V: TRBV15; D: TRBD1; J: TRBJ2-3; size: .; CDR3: CATSRDRGAGDTQYF; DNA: TGTGCCACCAGCAGGGACAGGGGGGCTGGAGATACGCAGTATTTT
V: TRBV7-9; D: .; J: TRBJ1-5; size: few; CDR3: CASSLGNQPQHF; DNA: TGTGCCAGCAGCTTAGGGAATCAGCCCCAGCATTTT
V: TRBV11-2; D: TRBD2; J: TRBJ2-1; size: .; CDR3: CASSQGLYNEQFF; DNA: TGTGCCAGCAGCCAGGGACTATACAATGAGCAGTTCTTC
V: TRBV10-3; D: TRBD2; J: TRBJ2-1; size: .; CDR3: CAISVGGSSYNEQFF; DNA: TGTGCCATCAGTGTCGGCGGGAGCTCCTACAATGAGCAGTTCTTC
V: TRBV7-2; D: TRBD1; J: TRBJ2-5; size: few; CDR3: CASSLGQKVETQYF; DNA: TGTGCCAGCAGCTTGGGACAGAAAGTAGAGACCCAGTACTTC
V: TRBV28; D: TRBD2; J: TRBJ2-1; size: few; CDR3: CASSQKNSGTSGKNEQFF; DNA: TGTGCCAGCAGTCAGAAGAATTCCGGGACTAGCGGGAAGAATGAGCAGTTCTTC
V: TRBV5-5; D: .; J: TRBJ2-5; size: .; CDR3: CASHRTFQETQYF; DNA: TGTGCCAGCCATCGAACATTCCAAGAGACCCAGTACTTC
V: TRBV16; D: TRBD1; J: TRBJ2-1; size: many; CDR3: CASSQWDRGFNEQFF; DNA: TGTGCCAGCAGCCAATGGGACAGGGGGTTCAATGAGCAGTTCTTC
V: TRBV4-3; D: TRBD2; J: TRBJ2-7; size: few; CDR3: CASSQVIAASGASSYEQYF; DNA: TGCGCCAGCAGCCAAGTTATCGCGGCTAGCGGGGCTAGCTCCTACGAGCAGTACTTC
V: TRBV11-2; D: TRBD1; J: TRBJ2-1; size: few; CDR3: CASSLRVGTDNEQFF; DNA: TGTGCCAGCAGCTTACGGGTCGGGACAGACAATGAGCAGTTCTTC
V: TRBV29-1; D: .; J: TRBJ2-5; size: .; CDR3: CSVVAIAETQYF; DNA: TGCAGCGTTGTGGCGATAGCTGAGACCCAGTACTTC
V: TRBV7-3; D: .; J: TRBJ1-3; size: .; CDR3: CASSLTLRDTIYF; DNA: TGTGCCAGCAGCTTAACGTTAAGAGACACCATATATTTT
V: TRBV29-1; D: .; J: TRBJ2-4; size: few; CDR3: CSVETGQAANIQYF; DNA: TGCAGCGTTGAAACGGGGCAGGCCGCAAACATTCAGTACTTC
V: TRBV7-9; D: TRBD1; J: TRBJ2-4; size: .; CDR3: CASSAPGTGIAKNIQYF; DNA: TGTGCCAGCAGCGCGCCCGGGACAGGGATAGCCAAAAACATTCAGTACTTC
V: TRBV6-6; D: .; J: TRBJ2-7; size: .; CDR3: CASRPSPSSYEQYF; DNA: TGTGCCAGCAGACCTTCCCCGAGCTCCTACGAGCAGTACTTC
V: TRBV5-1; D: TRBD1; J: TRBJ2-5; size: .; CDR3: CASSLAYRGAETQYF; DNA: TGCGCCAGCAGCTTGGCCTACAGGGGAGCGGAGACCCAGTACTTC
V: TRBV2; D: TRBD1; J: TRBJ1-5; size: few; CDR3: CASSEGRGDQPQHF; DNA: TGTGCCAGCAGTGAGGGCAGGGGGGATCAGCCCCAGCATTTT
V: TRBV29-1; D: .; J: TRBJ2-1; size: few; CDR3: CSVEVVRNEQFF; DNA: TGCAGCGTTGAGGTTGTGCGGAATGAGCAGTTCTTC
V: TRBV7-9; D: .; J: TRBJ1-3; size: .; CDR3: CASSLLRSSGNTIYF; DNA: TGTGCCAGCAGCTTACTAAGAAGCTCTGGAAACACCATATATTTT
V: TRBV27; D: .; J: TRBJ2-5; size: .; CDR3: CASSLFRSIETQYF; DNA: TGTGCCAGCAGTTTATTTCGTTCGATTGAGACCCAGTACTTC
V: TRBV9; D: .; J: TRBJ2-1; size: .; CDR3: CASSVVSGSDEQFF; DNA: TGTGCCAGCAGCGTAGTTAGTGGGAGTGATGAGCAGTTCTTC
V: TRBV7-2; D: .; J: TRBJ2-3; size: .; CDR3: CASRRITDTQYF; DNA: TGTGCCAGCAGACGTATCACAGATACGCAGTATTTT
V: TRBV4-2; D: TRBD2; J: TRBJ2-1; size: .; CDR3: CASSQDWLPGRAVNEQFF; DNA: TGTGCCAGCAGCCAAGATTGGTTACCCGGGAGGGCTGTCAATGAGCAGTTCTTC
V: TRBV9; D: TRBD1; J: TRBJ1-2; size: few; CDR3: CASTKVGQDYGYTF; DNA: TGTGCCAGCACCAAGGTAGGACAGGACTATGGCTACACCTTC
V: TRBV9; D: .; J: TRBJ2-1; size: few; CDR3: CASSPETSHNEQFF; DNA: TGTGCCAGCAGCCCGGAGACTAGTCATAATGAGCAGTTCTTC
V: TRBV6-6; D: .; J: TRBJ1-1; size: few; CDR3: CASVRGNTEAFF; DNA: TGTGCCAGCGTCAGGGGGAACACTGAAGCTTTCTTT
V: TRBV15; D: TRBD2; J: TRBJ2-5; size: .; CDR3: CATSRTGLAGGLETQYF; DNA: TGTGCCACCAGCAGAACCGGACTAGCGGGAGGGCTAGAGACCCAGTACTTC
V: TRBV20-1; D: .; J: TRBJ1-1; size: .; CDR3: CSVPRATEAFF; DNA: TGCAGTGTCCCACGGGCTACTGAAGCTTTCTTT
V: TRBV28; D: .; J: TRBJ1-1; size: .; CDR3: CASSLFVRGTEAFF; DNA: TGTGCCAGCAGTTTATTCGTGCGTGGCACTGAAGCTTTCTTT
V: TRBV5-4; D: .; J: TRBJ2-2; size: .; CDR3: CASSLGLAGPNTGELFF; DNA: TGTGCCAGCAGCTTGGGTTTGGCAGGGCCGAACACCGGGGAGCTGTTTTTT
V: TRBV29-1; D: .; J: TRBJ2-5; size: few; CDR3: CSGREAQETQYF; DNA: TGCAGCGGCAGGGAGGCCCAAGAGACCCAGTACTTC
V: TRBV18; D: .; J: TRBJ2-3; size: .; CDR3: CASSPPGSPDTQYF; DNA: TGTGCCAGCTCACCACCTGGCAGTCCAGATACGCAGTATTTT